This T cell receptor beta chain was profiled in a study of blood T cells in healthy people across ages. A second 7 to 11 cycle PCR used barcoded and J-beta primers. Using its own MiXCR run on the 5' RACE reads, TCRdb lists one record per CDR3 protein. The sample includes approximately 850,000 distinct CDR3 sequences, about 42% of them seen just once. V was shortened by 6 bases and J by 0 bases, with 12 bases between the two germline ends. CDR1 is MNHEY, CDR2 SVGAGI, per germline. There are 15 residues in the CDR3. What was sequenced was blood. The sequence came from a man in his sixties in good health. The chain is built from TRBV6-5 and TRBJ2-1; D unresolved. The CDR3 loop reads CASRPGSDSYNEQFF. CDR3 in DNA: TGTGCCAGCAGGCCCGGGTCGGACTCCTACAATGAGCAGTTCTTC.